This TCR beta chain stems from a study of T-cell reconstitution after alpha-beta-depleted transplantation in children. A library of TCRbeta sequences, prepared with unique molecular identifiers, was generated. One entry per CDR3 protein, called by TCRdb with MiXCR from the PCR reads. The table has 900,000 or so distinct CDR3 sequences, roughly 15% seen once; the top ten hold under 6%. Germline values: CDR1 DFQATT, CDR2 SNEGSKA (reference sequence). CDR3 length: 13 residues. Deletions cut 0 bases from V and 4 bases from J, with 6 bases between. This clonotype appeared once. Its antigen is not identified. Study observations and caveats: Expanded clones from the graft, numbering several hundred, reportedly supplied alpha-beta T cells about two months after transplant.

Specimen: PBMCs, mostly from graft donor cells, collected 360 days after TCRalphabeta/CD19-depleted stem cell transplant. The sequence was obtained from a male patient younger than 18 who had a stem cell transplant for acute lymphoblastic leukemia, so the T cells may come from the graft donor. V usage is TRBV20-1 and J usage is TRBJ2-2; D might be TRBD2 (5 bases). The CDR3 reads CSARDEGTGELFF. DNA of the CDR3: TGCAGTGCTAGAGATGAGGGCACCGGGGAGCTGTTTTTT.